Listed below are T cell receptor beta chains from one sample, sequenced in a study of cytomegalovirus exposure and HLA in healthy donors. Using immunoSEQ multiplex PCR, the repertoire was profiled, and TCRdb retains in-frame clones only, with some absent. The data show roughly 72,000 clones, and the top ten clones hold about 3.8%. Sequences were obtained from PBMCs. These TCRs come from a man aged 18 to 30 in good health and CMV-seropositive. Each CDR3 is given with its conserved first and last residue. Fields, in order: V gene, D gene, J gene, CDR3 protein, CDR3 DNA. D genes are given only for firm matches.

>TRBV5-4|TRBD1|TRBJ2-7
CASSLDRGIAYEQYF
TGTGCCAGCAGCTTGGACAGGGGGATCGCCTACGAGCAGTACTTC
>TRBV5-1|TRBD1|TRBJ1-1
CASSYQGAGEAFF
TGCGCCAGCAGCTATCAGGGGGCGGGCGAAGCTTTCTTT
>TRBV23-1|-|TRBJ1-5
CASSQQQPQHF
TGCGCCAGCAGTCAACAACAGCCCCAGCATTTT
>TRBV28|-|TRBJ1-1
CASSLLRGGVGTEAFF
TGTGCCAGCAGTTTATTACGCGGGGGGGTGGGCACTGAAGCTTTCTTT
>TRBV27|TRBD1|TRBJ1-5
CASSLRDRDQPQHF
TGTGCCAGCAGTTTACGGGACAGAGATCAGCCCCAGCATTTT
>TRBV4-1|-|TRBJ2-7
CASSPGFDSYEQYF
TGCGCCAGCAGCCCGGGGTTTGACTCCTACGAGCAGTACTTC
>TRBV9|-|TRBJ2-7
CASSVGGREGAYEQYF
TGTGCCAGCAGCGTAGGAGGACGCGAAGGGGCCTACGAGCAGTACTTC
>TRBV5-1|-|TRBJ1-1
CASSLLGHTNTEAFF
TGCGCCAGCAGCTTGTTGGGACACACGAACACTGAAGCTTTCTTT
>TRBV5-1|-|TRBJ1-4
CASSFSATNEKLFF
TGCGCCAGCAGCTTTTCTGCAACTAATGAAAAACTGTTTTTT
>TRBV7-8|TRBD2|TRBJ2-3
CASRKTSRITDTQYF
TGTGCCAGCAGGAAGACTAGCCGTATCACAGATACGCAGTATTTT
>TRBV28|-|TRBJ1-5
CASVQSLNQPQHF
TGTGCCAGCGTACAGAGTCTCAATCAGCCCCAGCATTTT
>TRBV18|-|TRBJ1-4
CASSPPVEVEKLFF
TGTGCCAGCTCACCACCGGTCGAGGTTGAAAAACTGTTTTTT
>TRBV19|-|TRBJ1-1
CASSIQGLNTEAFF
TGTGCCAGTAGTATCCAGGGGTTGAACACTGAAGCTTTCTTT
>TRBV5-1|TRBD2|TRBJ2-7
CASSPGPAGEIHEQYF
TGCGCCAGCAGCCCCGGACCAGCGGGAGAGATCCACGAGCAGTACTTC
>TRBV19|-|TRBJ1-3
CASTNIPGGNTIYF
TGTGCCAGTACCAACATACCGGGTGGAAACACCATATATTTT
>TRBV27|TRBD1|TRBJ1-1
CASSPTGIPNMNTEAFF
TGTGCCAGCAGTCCGACAGGGATTCCGAACATGAACACTGAAGCTTTCTTT
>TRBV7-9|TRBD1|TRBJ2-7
CASSLTNTGTGKGEQYF
TGTGCCAGCAGCTTAACAAACACCGGGACAGGGAAAGGCGAGCAGTACTTC
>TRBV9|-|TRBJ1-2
CASSVGSGMGGYTF
TGTGCCAGCAGCGTAGGATCCGGGATGGGTGGCTACACCTTC
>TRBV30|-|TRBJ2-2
CAWNLKGRKNTGELFF
TGTGCCTGGAACCTAAAGGGGAGGAAGAACACCGGGGAGCTGTTTTTT
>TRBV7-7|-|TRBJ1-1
CASSLSVNTEAFF
TGTGCCAGCAGCTTATCGGTGAACACTGAAGCTTTCTTT